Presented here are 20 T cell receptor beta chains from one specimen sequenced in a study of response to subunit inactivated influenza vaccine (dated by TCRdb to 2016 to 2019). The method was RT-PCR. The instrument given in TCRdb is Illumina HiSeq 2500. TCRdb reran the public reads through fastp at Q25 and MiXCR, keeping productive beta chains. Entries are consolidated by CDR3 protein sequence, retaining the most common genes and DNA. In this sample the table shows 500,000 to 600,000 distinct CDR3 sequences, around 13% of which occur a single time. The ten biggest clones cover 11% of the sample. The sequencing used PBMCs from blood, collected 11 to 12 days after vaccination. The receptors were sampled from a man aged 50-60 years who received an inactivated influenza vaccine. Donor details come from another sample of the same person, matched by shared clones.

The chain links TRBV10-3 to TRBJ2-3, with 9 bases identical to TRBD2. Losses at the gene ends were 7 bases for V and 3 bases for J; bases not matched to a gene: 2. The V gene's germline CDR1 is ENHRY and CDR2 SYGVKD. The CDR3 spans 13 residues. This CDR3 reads CAIKSGGTDTQYF. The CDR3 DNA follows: TGTGCCATCAAGAGCGGGGGGACAGATACGCAGTATTTT.

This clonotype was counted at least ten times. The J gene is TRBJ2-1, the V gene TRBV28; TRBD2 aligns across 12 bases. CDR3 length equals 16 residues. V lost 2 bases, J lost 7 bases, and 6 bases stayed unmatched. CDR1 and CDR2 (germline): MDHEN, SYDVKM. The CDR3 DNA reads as TGTGCCAGCAGTTTAAGACTAGCGGGAGAGGGGAATGAGCAGTTCTTC. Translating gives CASSLRLAGEGNEQFF.

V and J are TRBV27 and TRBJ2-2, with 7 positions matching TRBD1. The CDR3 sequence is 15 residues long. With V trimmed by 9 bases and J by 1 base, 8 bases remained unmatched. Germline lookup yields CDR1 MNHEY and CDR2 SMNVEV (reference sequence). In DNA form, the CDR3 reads TGTGCCAGTAAGGGACAGATGAAGAACACCGGGGAGCTGTTTTTT. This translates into CASKGQMKNTGELFF.

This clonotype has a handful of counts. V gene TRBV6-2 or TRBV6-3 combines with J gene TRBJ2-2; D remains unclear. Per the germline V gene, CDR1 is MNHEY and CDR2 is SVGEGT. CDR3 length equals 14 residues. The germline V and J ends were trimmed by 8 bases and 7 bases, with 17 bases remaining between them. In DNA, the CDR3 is TGTGCCAGCCAGCCGGCAGGATTGAGCGGGGAGCTGTTTTTT. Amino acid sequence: CASQPAGLSGELFF.

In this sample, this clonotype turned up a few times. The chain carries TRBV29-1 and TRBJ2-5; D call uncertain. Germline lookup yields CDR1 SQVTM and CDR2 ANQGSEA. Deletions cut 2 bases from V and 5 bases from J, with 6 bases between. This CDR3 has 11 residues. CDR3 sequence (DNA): TGCAGCGTTGAAATGAGGGAGACCCAGTACTTC. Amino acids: CSVEMRETQYF.

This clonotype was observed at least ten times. The CDR3 spells CASSSGTSGSVSQFF. CDR3 DNA: TGCGCCAGCAGCTCCGGGACTAGCGGGAGTGTTAGTCAGTTCTTC. V is TRBV5-1 and J is TRBJ2-1; 14 bases map to TRBD2. V was pared by 3 bases and J by 13 bases, with 9 bases of the junction left unmatched. Germline assignment: CDR1 SGHRS and CDR2 YFSETQ. CDR3 length: 15 amino acids.

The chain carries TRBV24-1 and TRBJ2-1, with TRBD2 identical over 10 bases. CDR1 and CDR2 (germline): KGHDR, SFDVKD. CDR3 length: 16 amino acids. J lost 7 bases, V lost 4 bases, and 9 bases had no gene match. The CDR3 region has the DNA TGTGCCACCAGTGACCCTAGCGGGAGTATGAAGAATGAGCAGTTCTTC. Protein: CATSDPSGSMKNEQFF.

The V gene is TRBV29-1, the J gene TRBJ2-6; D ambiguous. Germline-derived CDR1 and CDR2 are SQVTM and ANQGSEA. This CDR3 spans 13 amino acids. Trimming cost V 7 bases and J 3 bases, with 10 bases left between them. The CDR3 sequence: CSAGLGGANVLTF. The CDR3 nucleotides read TGCAGCGCCGGGCTGGGTGGGGCCAACGTCCTGACTTTC.

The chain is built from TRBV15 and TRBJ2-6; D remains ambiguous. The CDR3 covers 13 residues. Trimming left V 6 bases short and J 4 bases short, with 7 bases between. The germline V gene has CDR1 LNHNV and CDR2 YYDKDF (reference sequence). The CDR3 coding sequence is TGTGCCACCAGGGGATCCGGGGCCAACGTCCTGACTTTC. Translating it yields CATRGSGANVLTF.

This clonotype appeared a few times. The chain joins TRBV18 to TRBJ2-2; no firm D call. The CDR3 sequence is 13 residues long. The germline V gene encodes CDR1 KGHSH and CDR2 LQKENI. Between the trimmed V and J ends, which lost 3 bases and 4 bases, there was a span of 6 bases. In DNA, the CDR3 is TGTGCCAGCTCACCTCAGGTCACCGGGGAGCTGTTTTTT. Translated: CASSPQVTGELFF. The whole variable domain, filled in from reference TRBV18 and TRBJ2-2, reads NAGVMQNPRHLVRRRGQEARLRCSPMKGHSHVYWYRQLPEEGLKFMVYLQKENIIDESGMPKERFSAEFPKEGPSILRIQQVVRGDSAAYFCASSPQVTGELFFGEGSRLTVL.

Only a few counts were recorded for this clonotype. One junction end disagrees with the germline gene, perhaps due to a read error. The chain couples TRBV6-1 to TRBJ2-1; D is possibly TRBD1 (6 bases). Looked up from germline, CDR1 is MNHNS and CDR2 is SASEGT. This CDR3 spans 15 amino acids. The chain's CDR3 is CASNKLQGSNNEQFF. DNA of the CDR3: TGTGCCAGCAACAAATTACAGGGCTCCAACAATGAGCAGTTCTTC.

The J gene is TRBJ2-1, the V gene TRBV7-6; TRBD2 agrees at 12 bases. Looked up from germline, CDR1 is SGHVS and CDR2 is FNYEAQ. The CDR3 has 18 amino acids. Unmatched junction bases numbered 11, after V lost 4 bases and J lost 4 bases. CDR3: CASSSPNSSGGVYNEQFF. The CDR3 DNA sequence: TGTGCCAGCAGCTCGCCAAATTCTAGCGGGGGGGTATACAATGAGCAGTTCTTC.

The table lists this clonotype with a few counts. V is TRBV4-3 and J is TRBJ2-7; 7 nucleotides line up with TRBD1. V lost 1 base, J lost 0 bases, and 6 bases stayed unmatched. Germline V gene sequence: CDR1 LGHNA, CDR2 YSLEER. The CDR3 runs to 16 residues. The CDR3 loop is CASSQGTGRYSYEQYF. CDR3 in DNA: TGCGCCAGCAGCCAAGGGACAGGTCGATACTCCTACGAGCAGTACTTC.

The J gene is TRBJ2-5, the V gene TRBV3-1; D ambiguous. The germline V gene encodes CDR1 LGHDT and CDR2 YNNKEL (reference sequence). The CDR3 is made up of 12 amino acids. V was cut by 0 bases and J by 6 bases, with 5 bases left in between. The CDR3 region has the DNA TGTGCCAGCAGCCAAGATCATCAGACCCAGTACTTC. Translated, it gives CASSQDHQTQYF.

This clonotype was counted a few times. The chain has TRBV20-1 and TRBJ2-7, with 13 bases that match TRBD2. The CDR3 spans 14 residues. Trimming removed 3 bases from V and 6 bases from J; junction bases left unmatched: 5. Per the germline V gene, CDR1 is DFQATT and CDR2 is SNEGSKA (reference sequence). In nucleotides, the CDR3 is TGCAGTGCTAGCTACGGACTAGCGGGAGTCGAGCAGTACTTC. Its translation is CSASYGLAGVEQYF.

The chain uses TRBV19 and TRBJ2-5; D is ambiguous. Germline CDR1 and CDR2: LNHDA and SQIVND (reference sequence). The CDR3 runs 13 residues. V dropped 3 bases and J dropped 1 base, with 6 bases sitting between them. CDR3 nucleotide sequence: TGTGCCAGTAGTATCCAGAGCCAAGAGACCCAGTACTTC. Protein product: CASSIQSQETQYF. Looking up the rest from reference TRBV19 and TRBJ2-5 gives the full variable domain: DGGITQSPKYLFRKEGQNVTLSCEQNLNHDAMYWYRQDPGQGLRLIYYSQIVNDFQKGDIAEGYSVSREKKESFPLTVTSAQKNPTAFYLCASSIQSQETQYFGPGTRLLVL.

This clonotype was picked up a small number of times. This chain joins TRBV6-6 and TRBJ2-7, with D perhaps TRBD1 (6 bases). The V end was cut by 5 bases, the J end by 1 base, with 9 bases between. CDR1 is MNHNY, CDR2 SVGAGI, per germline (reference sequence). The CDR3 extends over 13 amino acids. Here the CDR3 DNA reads TGTGCCAGCAGTCAGCAGGGGTCCTACGAGCAGTACTTC. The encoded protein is CASSQQGSYEQYF.

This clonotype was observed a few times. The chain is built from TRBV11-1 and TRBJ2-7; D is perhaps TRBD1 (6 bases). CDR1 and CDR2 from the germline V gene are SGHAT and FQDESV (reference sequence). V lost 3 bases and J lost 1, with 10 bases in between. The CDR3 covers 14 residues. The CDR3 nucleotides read TGTGCCAGCAGCTTGGGGGCGCGGTCCTACGAGCAGTACTTC. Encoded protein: CASSLGARSYEQYF.

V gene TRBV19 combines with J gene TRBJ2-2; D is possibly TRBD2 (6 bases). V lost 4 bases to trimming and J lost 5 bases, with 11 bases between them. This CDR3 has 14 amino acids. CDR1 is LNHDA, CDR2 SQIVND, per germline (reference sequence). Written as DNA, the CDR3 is TGTGCCAGTAGTAGCCCTGGGAGGACCGGGGAGCTGTTTTTT. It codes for CASSSPGRTGELFF.

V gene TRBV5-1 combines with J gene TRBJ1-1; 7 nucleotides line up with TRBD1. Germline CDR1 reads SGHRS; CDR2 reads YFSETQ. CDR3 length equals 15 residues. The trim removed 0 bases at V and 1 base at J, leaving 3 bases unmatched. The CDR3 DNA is TGCGCCAGCAGCTTGGACAGGGGTCGGAACACTGAAGCTTTCTTT. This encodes CASSLDRGRNTEAFF.